The 21 T cell receptor beta chains in this list originate from one sample, sequenced in a study of T cells in women clearing cervical HPV infection. Using immunoSEQ multiplex PCR, the repertoire was profiled, and TCRdb retains in-frame clones only, with some absent. This table lists 30,000 or so clones. Material for sequencing was blood buffy coat. Receptors originate from a woman between 18 and 70 years old with a cervical HPV16 infection that either progressed to CIN3+ or cleared (not recorded which).

A word on this clone: With the read ending 3 residues before the CDR3 end, the germline J gene is used to fill in that end. The chain recombines TRBV20-1 with TRBJ2-5, with D unclear. The germline V gene encodes CDR1 DFQATT and CDR2 SNEGSKA (reference sequence). The CDR3 is made up of 12 amino acids. V dropped 2 bases and J dropped 2 bases, with 6 bases sitting between them. The sequenced CDR3 bases are TGCAGTGCTAGAAGCGTACAAGAGACC. As protein: CSARSVQET. The whole CDR3 sequence is CSARSVQETQYF.

The CDR3 DNA, read in part, is TGTGCCAGCAGCTTGGGGCTAGCGGACGAAGAGACC. This encodes CASSLGLADEET. The CDR3 reads in full as CASSLGLADEETQYF. This rearrangement joins TRBV5-6 to TRBJ2-5, with TRBD2 matching 7 bases. The read ends 3 residues before the CDR3 terminus; that terminus is restored from the germline J gene. The trim removed 0 bases at V and 3 bases at J, leaving 5 bases unmatched. The CDR3 is 15 amino acids. Germline V gene lookup returns CDR1 SGHDT and CDR2 YYEEEE.

For this clone: From the germline J gene comes the end of the CDR3, since the read stops 3 residues before it. The rearrangement links TRBV4-1 to TRBJ2-7; 9 positions match TRBD1. Germline lookup yields CDR1 MGHRA and CDR2 YSYEKL. J gave up 0 bases and V 2 bases, and 8 bases lay outside the gene matches. This CDR3 region has 17 residues. Partial CDR3 DNA: TGCGCCAGCAGCCAACCTCGAGGACAGGGGAGCTCCTACGAG. Protein sequence: CASSQPRGQGSSYE. The full-length CDR3 reads as CASSQPRGQGSSYEQYF.

To note about this clone: The missing CDR3 end, 3 residues past where the read stops, is filled in from the germline J gene. J is TRBJ2-7 and V is TRBV7-9; D not certain. V was clipped by 5 bases and J by 4 bases, with 15 bases between them. The CDR3 runs 14 residues. Germline V gives CDR1 SEHNR, CDR2 FQNEAQ (reference sequence). Incomplete CDR3 DNA: TGTGCCAGCAGCCGTAGCCAGAGAATATACGAG. It yields the protein CASSRSQRIYE. The complete CDR3 sequence is CASSRSQRIYEQYF.

As to this clone: The CDR3 end lies 3 residues beyond the end of the read and is filled in from the germline J gene. The chain couples TRBV20-1 to TRBJ1-1; TRBD1 aligns across 8 bases. The CDR3 totals 14 residues. Germline V gene lookup returns CDR1 DFQATT and CDR2 SNEGSKA (reference sequence). The J segment lost 3 bases and the V segment lost 5 bases, leaving 8 bases of the junction unmatched. The CDR3 bases that were read are TGCAGTGCTTACAGTGCAGGGGGCGACACTGAA. Protein: CSAYSAGGDTE. The whole CDR3 region reads CSAYSAGGDTEAFF.

The CDR3 bases that were read are TGTGCCAGCAGTGGGGGCCCAGTCCAGGAGACC. This gives the protein CASSGGPVQET. The entire CDR3 sequence reads CASSGGPVQETQYF. The chain couples TRBV2 to TRBJ2-5, with D possibly matching TRBD1 (5 bases). Read coverage stops 3 residues before the CDR3 terminus; the germline J gene supplies the remainder. Trimming cost V 4 bases and J 5 bases, with 14 bases left between them. This CDR3 region has 14 residues. Germline assignment: CDR1 SNHLY and CDR2 FYNNEI.

The CDR3 bases that were read are TGTGCCTGGAAAGCCTCTGGAAACACC. Amino acid sequence: CAWKASGNT. Given in full, the CDR3 is CAWKASGNTIYF. The chain links TRBV30 to TRBJ1-3; D gene unclear. With the read ending 3 residues before the CDR3 end, the germline J gene is used to fill in that end. Trimming pared 4 bases from V and 0 bases from J, leaving 4 bases between. CDR1 is GTSNPN and CDR2 is SVGIG in the germline V gene (reference sequence). CDR3 size: 12 residues.

A note on this clone: From the germline J gene comes the end of the CDR3, since the read stops 3 residues before it. V and J are TRBV6-2 or TRBV6-3 and TRBJ2-1, with 11 bases identical to TRBD2. CDR1 is MNHEY, CDR2 SVGEGT, per germline. The ends lost 7 bases at V and 9 bases at J; junction bases unmatched: 11. The CDR3 has 15 amino acids. The CDR3 loop reads CASTRTSGLRGEQFF. The sequenced part of the CDR3 DNA is TGTGCCAGCACCAGGACTAGCGGGCTGAGGGGTGAG.

With regard to this clone: The observed sequence ends 3 residues before the CDR3 terminus, with the missing tail filled in from the germline J gene. V is TRBV5-1 and J is TRBJ1-1; TRBD1 matches 7 bases. The CDR3 runs to 14 residues. The germline V gene has CDR1 SGHRS and CDR2 YFSETQ. The V and J ends lost 4 bases and 6 bases, in that order; junction bases with no gene match: 9. CDR3 residues: CASSNRTGRAEAFF. The sequenced part of the CDR3 DNA is TGCGCCAGCAGCAACCGGACAGGTCGAGCTGAA.

Details on this clone: The read halts 3 residues ahead of the CDR3 end, with the missing end drawn from the germline J gene. The chain couples TRBV29-1 to TRBJ1-1; D is unresolved. Germline V CDR1 and CDR2: SQVTM, ANQGSEA. CDR3 length: 15 amino acids. V was clipped by 1 base and J by 4 bases, with 16 bases between them. The covered CDR3 bases are TGCAGCGTTGAAGGGGCCACCCGCCGGAGCACTGAA. It is translated as CSVEGATRRSTE. The complete CDR3 reads CSVEGATRRSTEAFF.

As to this clone: The observed sequence ends 3 residues before the CDR3 terminus, with the missing tail filled in from the germline J gene. The chain links TRBV19 to TRBJ2-2, with 13 bases matching TRBD2. Germline assignment: CDR1 LNHDA and CDR2 SQIVND (reference sequence). V dropped 4 bases and J dropped 7; count of bases not matched to a gene: 6. This CDR3 has 16 amino acids. Partial CDR3 DNA: TGTGCCAGTAGTACACTAGCGGGGGGGCTATTCGGGGAG. Amino acids: CASSTLAGGLFGE. The whole CDR3 is CASSTLAGGLFGELFF.

About this clone itself: The read terminates 3 residues before the CDR3 end, so the remaining end is supplied by the germline J gene. This chain links TRBV14 with TRBJ2-7, with TRBD1 matching over 9 bases. V gave up 4 bases and J gave up 6 bases; unmatched junction bases: 10. The CDR3 length is 15 residues. Germline CDR1 SGHDN, CDR2 FVKESK. The chain's CDR3 is CASSPSGTGIPEQYF. The CDR3 DNA, read in part, is TGTGCCAGCAGCCCCTCAGGGACAGGGATACCCGAG.

As to this clone: The CDR3 end lies 3 residues beyond the end of the read and is filled in from the germline J gene. This chain links TRBV6-2 or TRBV6-3 with TRBJ1-5; TRBD1 matches 7 bases. V lost 5 bases to trimming and J lost 0 bases; unmatched junction nucleotides: 1. The CDR3 is 14 amino acids. Germline V gene sequence: CDR1 MNHEY, CDR2 SVGEGT. The DNA read from the CDR3 is TGTGCCAGCAGTGACAGGGATAGCAATCAGCCC. Its translation is CASSDRDSNQP. The complete CDR3 protein is CASSDRDSNQPQHF.

A note on this clone: The read ends 3 residues early relative to the CDR3; the germline J gene fills the gap. The chain uses TRBV5-4 and TRBJ1-2; a possible D gene is TRBD1 (5 bases). CDR1 is SGHNT, CDR2 YYREEE, per germline (reference sequence). This CDR3 is 13 amino acids long. V was cut by 0 bases and J by 4 bases, with 7 bases left in between. The CDR3 bases that were read are TGTGCCAGCAGCTTGGAGGGGCCCTATGGC. Translation: CASSLEGPYG. The CDR3 in full is CASSLEGPYGYTF. The entire variable domain, with the rest obtained from reference TRBV5-4 and TRBJ1-2, is as follows: ETGVTQSPTHLIKTRGQQVTLRCSSQSGHNTVSWYQQALGQGPQFIFQYYREEENGRGNFPPRFSGLQFPNYSSELNVNALELDDSALYLCASSLEGPYGYTFGSGTRLTVV.

Comments on this clone: With the read ending 3 residues before the CDR3 end, the germline J gene is used to fill in that end. The chain couples TRBV10-3 to TRBJ2-7; 7 bases align to TRBD1. The CDR3 has 14 residues. The germline V gene encodes CDR1 ENHRY and CDR2 SYGVKD. V was clipped by 6 bases and J by 4 bases; unmatched bases: 9. Partial CDR3 DNA: TGTGCCATCAGACTCACAGGGGTAGGATACGAG. Translation: CAIRLTGVGYE. From start to end, the CDR3 is CAIRLTGVGYEQYF.

Note on this clone: The read ends 3 residues early relative to the CDR3; the germline J gene fills the gap. The chain combines TRBV5-4 with TRBJ1-2, with 10 bases aligning to TRBD1. The V gene's germline CDR1 is SGHNT and CDR2 YYREEE (reference sequence). The CDR3 contains 16 residues. With V trimmed by 3 bases and J by 2 bases, 7 bases remained unmatched. CDR3 DNA, as far as it was read: TGTGCCAGCAGCTCGGCCGGGACAGGGGTCAACTATGGC. This encodes CASSSAGTGVNYG. The whole CDR3 protein is CASSSAGTGVNYGYTF.

For this clone: The read ends 3 residues before the CDR3 terminus; that terminus is restored from the germline J gene. The chain is built from TRBV6-2 or TRBV6-3 and TRBJ2-5, with 12 nucleotides matching TRBD2. Unmatched junction bases numbered 6, after V lost 6 bases and J lost 4 bases. CDR1 and CDR2 (germline): MNHEY, SVGEGT. The CDR3 loop spans 15 amino acids. The covered CDR3 bases are TGTGCCAGCAGACCCCTAGCGGGGGGGCGAGAGACC. Its protein is CASRPLAGGRET. The CDR3 as a whole reads CASRPLAGGRETQYF.

A note on this clone: The CDR3 end lies 3 residues beyond the end of the read and is filled in from the germline J gene. V gene TRBV6-1 combines with J gene TRBJ1-1; 7 bases fit TRBD1. Germline lookup yields CDR1 MNHNS and CDR2 SASEGT. CDR3 size: 14 residues. V shed 4 bases and J 1 base; nucleotides not matched to a gene: 3. CDR3 residues: CASSVGTENTEAFF. CDR3 bases read: TGTGCCAGCAGTGTTGGGACAGAGAACACTGAA.

Details on this clone: The read finishes 3 residues shy of the CDR3 end, and the germline J gene is used to complete it. The chain links TRBV20-1 to TRBJ2-7; 8 bases line up with TRBD1. Germline loops: CDR1 DFQATT, CDR2 SNEGSKA (reference sequence). V was pared by 7 bases and J by 6 bases, with 11 bases of the junction left unmatched. This CDR3 region has 13 residues. The CDR3 sequence: CSVAPQGAGEQYF. The sequenced CDR3 bases are TGCAGTGTCGCTCCCCAGGGGGCAGGCGAG.

Regarding this clone: From the germline J gene comes the end of the CDR3, since the read stops 3 residues before it. This chain connects TRBV5-5 to TRBJ2-2; no definite D call. V gave up 1 base and J gave up 1 base, with 8 bases separating them. CDR3 length: 15 residues. Germline CDR1 and CDR2: SGHKS and YYEKEE (reference sequence). Partial CDR3 DNA: TGTGCCAGCAGCTTGCGGCCGGGGAACACCGGGGAG. Encoded protein: CASSLRPGNTGE. Given in full, the CDR3 is CASSLRPGNTGELFF.

As to this clone: The read stops 3 residues short of the end of the CDR3; the missing end is completed from the germline J gene. The chain links TRBV4-2 to TRBJ2-7; TRBD2 matches 8 bases. J was trimmed by 3 bases and V by 6 bases; bases with no gene match: 13. CDR1 and CDR2 (germline): LGHNA, YNFKEQ. CDR3 length equals 16 residues. The CDR3 is CASSPSLGGGSYEQYF. The sequenced part of the CDR3 DNA is TGTGCCAGCAGTCCCTCCCTGGGCGGGGGGAGCTACGAG.